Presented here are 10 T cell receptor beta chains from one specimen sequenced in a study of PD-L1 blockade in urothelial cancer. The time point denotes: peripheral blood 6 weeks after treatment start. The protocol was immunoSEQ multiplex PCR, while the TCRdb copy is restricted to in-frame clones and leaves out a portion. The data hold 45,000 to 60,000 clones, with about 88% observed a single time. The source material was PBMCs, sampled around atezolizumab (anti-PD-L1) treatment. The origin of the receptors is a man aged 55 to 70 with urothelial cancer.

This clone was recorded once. Written as DNA, the CDR3 is TGTGCCAGCAGAGGGTCGGGGGAAGGGACCTACAATGAGCAGTTCTTC. It encodes CASRGSGEGTYNEQFF. This chain uses TRBV25-1 with TRBJ2-1, with a possible D match to TRBD2 (6 bases). The CDR3 is 16 residues long. V was cut by 6 bases and J by 2 bases, with 17 bases left in between. Germline V lookup: CDR1 MGHDK, CDR2 SYGVNS.

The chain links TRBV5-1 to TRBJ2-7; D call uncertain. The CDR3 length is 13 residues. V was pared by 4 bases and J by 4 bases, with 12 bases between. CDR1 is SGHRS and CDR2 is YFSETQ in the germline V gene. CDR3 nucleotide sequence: TGCGCCAGCAGCCAGCAGACATCTTACGAGCAGTACTTC. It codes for CASSQQTSYEQYF.

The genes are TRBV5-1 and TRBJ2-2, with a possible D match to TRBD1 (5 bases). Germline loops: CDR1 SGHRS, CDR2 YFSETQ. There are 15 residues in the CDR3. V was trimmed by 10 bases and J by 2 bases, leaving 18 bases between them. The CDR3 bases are TGCGCCTCCCAGACAGACCAACTCAACACCGGGGAGCTGTTTTTT. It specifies CASQTDQLNTGELFF.

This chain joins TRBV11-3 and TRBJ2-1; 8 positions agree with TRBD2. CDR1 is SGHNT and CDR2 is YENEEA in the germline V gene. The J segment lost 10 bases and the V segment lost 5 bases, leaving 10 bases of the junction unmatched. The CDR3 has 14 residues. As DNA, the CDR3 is TGTGCCAGCAGCGTCGGTAGCGGGAAAGACGAGCAGTTCTTC. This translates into CASSVGSGKDEQFF.

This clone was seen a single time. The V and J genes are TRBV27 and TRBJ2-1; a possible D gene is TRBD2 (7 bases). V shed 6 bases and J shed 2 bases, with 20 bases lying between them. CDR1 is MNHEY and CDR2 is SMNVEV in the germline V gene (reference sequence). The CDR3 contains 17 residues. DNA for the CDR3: TGTGCCAGCAGCCAACGTCTACAGGGAGGGGCCTACAATGAGCAGTTCTTC. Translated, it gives CASSQRLQGGAYNEQFF.

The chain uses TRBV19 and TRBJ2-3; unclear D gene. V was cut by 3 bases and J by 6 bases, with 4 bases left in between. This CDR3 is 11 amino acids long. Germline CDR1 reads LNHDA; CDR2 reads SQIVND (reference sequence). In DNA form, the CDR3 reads TGTGCCAGTAGTATCGGTGATACGCAGTATTTT. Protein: CASSIGDTQYF.

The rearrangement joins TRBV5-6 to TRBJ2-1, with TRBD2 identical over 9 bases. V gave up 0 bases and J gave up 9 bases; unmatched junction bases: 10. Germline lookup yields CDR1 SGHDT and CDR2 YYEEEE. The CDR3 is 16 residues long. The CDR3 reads CASSLALAGGPIEQFF. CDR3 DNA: TGTGCCAGCAGCTTGGCCCTGGCGGGAGGGCCTATTGAGCAGTTCTTC.

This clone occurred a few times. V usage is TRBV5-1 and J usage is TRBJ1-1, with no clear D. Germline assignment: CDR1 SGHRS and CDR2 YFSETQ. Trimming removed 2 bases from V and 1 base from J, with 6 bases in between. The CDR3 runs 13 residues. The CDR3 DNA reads TGCGCCAGCAGCTTAACAGCGAACACTGAAGCTTTCTTT. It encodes CASSLTANTEAFF.

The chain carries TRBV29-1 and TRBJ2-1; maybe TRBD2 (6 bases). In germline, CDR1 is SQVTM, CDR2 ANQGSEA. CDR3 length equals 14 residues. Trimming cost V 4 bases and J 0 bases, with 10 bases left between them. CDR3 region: CSVGGGTSYNEQFF. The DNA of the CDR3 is TGCAGCGTTGGTGGGGGGACCTCCTACAATGAGCAGTTCTTC.

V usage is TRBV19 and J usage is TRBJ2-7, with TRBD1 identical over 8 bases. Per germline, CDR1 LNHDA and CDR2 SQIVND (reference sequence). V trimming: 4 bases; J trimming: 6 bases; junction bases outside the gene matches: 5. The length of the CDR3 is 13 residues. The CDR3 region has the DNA TGTGCCAGTAGTACGGACAGGGTTGGCGAGCAGTACTTC. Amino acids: CASSTDRVGEQYF. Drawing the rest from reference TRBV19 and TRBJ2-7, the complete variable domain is DGGITQSPKYLFRKEGQNVTLSCEQNLNHDAMYWYRQDPGQGLRLIYYSQIVNDFQKGDIAEGYSVSREKKESFPLTVTSAQKNPTAFYLCASSTDRVGEQYFGPGTRLTVT.